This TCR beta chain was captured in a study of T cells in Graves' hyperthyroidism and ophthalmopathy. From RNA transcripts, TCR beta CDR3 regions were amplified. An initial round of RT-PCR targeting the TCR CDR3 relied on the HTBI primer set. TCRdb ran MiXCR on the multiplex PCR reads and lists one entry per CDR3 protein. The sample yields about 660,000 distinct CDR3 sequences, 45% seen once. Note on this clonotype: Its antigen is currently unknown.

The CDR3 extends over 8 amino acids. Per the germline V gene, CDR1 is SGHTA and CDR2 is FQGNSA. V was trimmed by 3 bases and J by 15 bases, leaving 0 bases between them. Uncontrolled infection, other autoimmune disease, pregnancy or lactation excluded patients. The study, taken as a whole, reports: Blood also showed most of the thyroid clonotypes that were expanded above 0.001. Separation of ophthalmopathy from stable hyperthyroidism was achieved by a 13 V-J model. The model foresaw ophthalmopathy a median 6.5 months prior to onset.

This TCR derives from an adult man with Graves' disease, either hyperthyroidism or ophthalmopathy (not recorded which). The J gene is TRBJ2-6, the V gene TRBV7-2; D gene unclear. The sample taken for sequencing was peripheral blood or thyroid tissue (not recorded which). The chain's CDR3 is CASSFLTF. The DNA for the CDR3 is TGTGCCAGCAGCTTCCTGACTTTC.